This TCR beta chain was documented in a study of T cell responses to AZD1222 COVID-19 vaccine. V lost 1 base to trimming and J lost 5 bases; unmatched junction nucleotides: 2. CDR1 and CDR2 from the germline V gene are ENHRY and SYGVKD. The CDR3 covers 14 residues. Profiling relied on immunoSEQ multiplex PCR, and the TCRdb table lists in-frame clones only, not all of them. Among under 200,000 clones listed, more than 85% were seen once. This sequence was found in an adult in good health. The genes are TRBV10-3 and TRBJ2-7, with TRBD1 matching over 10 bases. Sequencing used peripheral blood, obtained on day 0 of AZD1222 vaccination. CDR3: CAISEWDRGHEQYF. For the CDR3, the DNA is TGTGCCATCAGTGAGTGGGACAGGGGCCACGAGCAGTACTTC.